One and the same sample provided the 7 T cell receptor beta chains below, sequenced in a study of cytomegalovirus exposure and HLA in healthy donors. Clones were read by immunoSEQ multiplex PCR, and TCRdb kept only the in-frame ones, dropping some. This table holds approximately 160,000 clones, 70% to 90% found once. Material for sequencing was PBMCs. The receptors were gathered from a woman aged 18-29 years in good health and CMV-seropositive.

The chain links TRBV11-2 to TRBJ1-5; D might be TRBD1 (5 bases). V lost 5 bases, J lost 3 bases, and 11 bases lay in between. Germline CDR1 reads SGHAT; CDR2 reads FQNNGV. The CDR3 has 14 residues. The CDR3 region has the DNA TGTGCCAGCAGCCTTGCGGGGGACAATCAGCCCCAGCATTTT. This codes for CASSLAGDNQPQHF.

The V gene is TRBV13, the J gene TRBJ2-5, with 10 bases that match TRBD2. Germline lookup yields CDR1 PRHDT and CDR2 FYEKMQ (reference sequence). The CDR3 is 16 amino acids. V dropped 5 bases and J dropped 1; count of bases not matched to a gene: 7. This CDR3 reads CASSDRLAGFQETQYF. As DNA, the CDR3 is TGTGCCAGCAGCGACCGACTAGCGGGTTTCCAAGAGACCCAGTACTTC.

In this sample, this clone turned up a few times. V and J are TRBV4-1 and TRBJ2-1; 8 bases are a match to TRBD2. Germline CDR1 MGHRA, CDR2 YSYEKL. The CDR3 spans 17 residues. After removal of 1 base from V and 3 bases from J, the junction contained 8 bases not matched to a gene. CDR3 bases: TGCGCCAGCAGCCAAGTACTGTCTAGCGGGCTCTACAATGAGCAGTTCTTC. Its translation: CASSQVLSSGLYNEQFF.

This rearrangement joins TRBV2 to TRBJ1-4; D is possibly TRBD1 (6 bases). Per the germline V gene, CDR1 is SNHLY and CDR2 is FYNNEI. This CDR3 comprises 14 residues. Trimming removed 6 bases from V and 5 bases from J, with 13 bases in between. Written as DNA, the CDR3 is TGTGCCAGCAGCGGGACACTCCTAAATGAAAAACTGTTTTTT. Protein product: CASSGTLLNEKLFF.

This clone was observed once. The V and J genes are TRBV6-5 and TRBJ2-3; 8 bases agree with TRBD2. The CDR3 is 15 residues long. The trim removed 7 bases at V and 3 bases at J, leaving 9 bases unmatched. In germline, CDR1 is MNHEY, CDR2 SVGAGI. The CDR3 bases are TGTGCCAGCACCTCAAGCGGGAGTGCGACAGATACGCAGTATTTT. It specifies CASTSSGSATDTQYF.

J is TRBJ2-3 and V is TRBV6-1; 8 bases are a match to TRBD1. Germline V lookup: CDR1 MNHNS, CDR2 SASEGT. The J segment lost 0 bases and the V segment lost 5 bases, leaving 1 base of the junction unmatched. The CDR3 is 14 residues long. CDR3 region: CASSRDRSTDTQYF. CDR3 nucleotide sequence: TGTGCCAGCAGTCGGGACAGGAGCACAGATACGCAGTATTTT.

The chain recombines TRBV7-2 with TRBJ2-4; perhaps TRBD2 as D (6 bases). Trimming removed 4 bases at V and 0 bases at J, with 10 bases between. This CDR3 spans 15 amino acids. Germline V gene sequence: CDR1 SGHTA, CDR2 FQGNSA. CDR3 in DNA: TGTGCCAGCAGCTCCGGGACTGGAGCCAAAAACATTCAGTACTTC. This sequence encodes CASSSGTGAKNIQYF. Full variable domain (remainder filled in from reference TRBV7-2 and TRBJ2-4): GAGVSQSPSNKVTEKGKDVELRCDPISGHTALYWYRQSLGQGLEFLIYFQGNSAPDKSGLPSDRFSAERTGGSVSTLTIQRTQQEDSAVYLCASSSGTGAKNIQYFGAGTRLSVL.